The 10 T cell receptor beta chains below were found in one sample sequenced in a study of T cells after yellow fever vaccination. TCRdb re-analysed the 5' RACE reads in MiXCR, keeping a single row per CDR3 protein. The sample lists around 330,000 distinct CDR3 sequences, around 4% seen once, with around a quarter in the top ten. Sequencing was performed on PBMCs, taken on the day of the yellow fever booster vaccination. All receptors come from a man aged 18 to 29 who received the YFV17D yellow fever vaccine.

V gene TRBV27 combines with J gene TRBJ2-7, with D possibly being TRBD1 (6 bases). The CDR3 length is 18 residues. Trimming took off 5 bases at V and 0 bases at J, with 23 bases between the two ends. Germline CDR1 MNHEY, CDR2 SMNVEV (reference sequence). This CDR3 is CASSLLPIPDRSSYEQYF. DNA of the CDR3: TGTGCCAGCAGTCTTCTCCCCATTCCGGACAGAAGCTCCTACGAGCAGTACTTC.

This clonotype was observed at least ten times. This CDR3 reads CATSDLAGETQYF. The CDR3 coding sequence is TGTGCCACCAGTGATTTAGCCGGGGAGACCCAGTACTTC. The chain is built from TRBV24-1 and TRBJ2-5; the D is unclear. Germline V gives CDR1 KGHDR, CDR2 SFDVKD. The CDR3 runs 13 residues. V gave up 1 base and J gave up 5 bases, with 7 bases separating them.

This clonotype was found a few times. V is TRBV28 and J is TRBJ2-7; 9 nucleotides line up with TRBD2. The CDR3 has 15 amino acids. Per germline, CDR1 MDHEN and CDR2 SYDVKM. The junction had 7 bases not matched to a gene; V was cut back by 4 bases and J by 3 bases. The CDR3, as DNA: TGTGCCAGCAGTTCCCATAGCGGGGGAAGCTACGAGCAGTACTTC. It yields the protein CASSSHSGGSYEQYF.

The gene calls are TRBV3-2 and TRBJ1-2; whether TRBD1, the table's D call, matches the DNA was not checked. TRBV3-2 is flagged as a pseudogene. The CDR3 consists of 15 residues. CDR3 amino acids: CASSPGTAQSYGYTF. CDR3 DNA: TGTGCCAGCAGCCCGGGGACAGCGCAATCTTATGGCTACACCTTC.

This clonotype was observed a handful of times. The CDR3 DNA is TGCAGCGTTGAAGATCTGGGGCGAAGCTCTGGGGCCAACGTCCTGACTTTC. Its translation: CSVEDLGRSSGANVLTF. The rearrangement uses TRBV29-1 and TRBJ2-6; perhaps TRBD1 as D (5 bases). The V gene's germline CDR1 is SQVTM and CDR2 ANQGSEA. CDR3 size: 17 residues. Deletions cut 0 bases from V and 0 bases from J, with 12 bases between.

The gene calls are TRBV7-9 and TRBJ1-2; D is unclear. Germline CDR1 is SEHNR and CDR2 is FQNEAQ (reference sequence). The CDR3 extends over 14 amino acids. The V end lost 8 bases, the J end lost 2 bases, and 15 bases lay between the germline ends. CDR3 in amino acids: CASGNTAINYGYTF. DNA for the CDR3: TGTGCCAGCGGCAACACCGCTATAAACTATGGCTACACCTTC.

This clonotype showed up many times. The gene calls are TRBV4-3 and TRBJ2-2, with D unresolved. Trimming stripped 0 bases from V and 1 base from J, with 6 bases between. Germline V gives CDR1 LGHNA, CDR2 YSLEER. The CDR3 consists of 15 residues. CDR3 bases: TGCGCCAGCAGCCAAGAGTGGCTGAACACCGGGGAGCTGTTTTTT. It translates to CASSQEWLNTGELFF.

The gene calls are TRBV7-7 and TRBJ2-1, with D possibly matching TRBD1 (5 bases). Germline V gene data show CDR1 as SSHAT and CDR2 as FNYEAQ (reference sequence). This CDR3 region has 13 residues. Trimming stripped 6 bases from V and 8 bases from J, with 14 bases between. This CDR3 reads CASSLNLGDEQFF. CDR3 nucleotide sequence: TGTGCCAGCAGTTTAAATCTAGGGGATGAGCAGTTCTTC.

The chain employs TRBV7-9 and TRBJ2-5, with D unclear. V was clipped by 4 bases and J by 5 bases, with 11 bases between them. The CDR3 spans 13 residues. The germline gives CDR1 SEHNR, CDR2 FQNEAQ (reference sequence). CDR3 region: CASSWAAVETQYF. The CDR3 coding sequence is TGTGCCAGCAGCTGGGCGGCCGTCGAGACCCAGTACTTC.

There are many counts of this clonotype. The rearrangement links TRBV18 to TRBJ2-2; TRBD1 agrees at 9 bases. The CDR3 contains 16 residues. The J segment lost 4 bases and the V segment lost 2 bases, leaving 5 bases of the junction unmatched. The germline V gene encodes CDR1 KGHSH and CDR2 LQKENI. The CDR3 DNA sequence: TGTGCCAGCTCACCATCCGGGACAGGGATCACCGGGGAGCTGTTTTTT. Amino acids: CASSPSGTGITGELFF.